This record looks at one T cell receptor beta chain sequence and its context. The sample originates from a study of technical replicates of blood from a few donors. The CDR3 loop spans 19 amino acids. Losses at the gene ends were 0 bases for V and 0 bases for J; bases not matched to a gene: 6. CDR1 and CDR2 from the germline V gene are MGHRA and YSYEKL. Here immunoSEQ multiplex PCR was the method, and the copy in TCRdb shows in-frame clones only, minus some. The sample yields around 76,000 clones, under 99% seen once. V is TRBV4-1 and J is TRBJ2-6, with 9 bases aligning to TRBD1. This TCR was recovered from a human donor in good health. The sequenced sample was T cells isolated from PBMCs. The DNA of the CDR3 is TGCGCCAGCAGCCAAGATCTGGGGACAGGGTTCTCTGGGGCCAACGTCCTGACTTTC. It is translated as CASSQDLGTGFSGANVLTF.